The clone carrying this T cell receptor (beta chain) was picked up a small number of times. Antigen: not known. The data stem from a study of beta chain features in type 1 diabetes. Overall study findings and caveats: Among patients with Type 1 diabetes, TCRB CDR3s were moderately but significantly shorter in every one of the four CD4+ subsets.

V was pared by 6 bases and J by 4 bases, with 8 bases of the junction left unmatched. The length of the CDR3 is 16 residues. CDR1 is SNHLY, CDR2 FYNNEI, per germline. Expressed TCRB transcripts were sequenced after all isolated RNA was converted to cDNA. Assay used: immunoSEQ multiplex PCR; TCRdb lists only in-frame clones, some missing. The repertoire holds about 660,000 clones, over 11% seen once, with just under 0.04% in the top ten. Specimen: naive CD4+ T cells from blood. The origin of this receptor is a man between 18 and 35 years old with type 1 diabetes. V usage is TRBV2 and J usage is TRBJ2-3; 12 bases are a match to TRBD2. DNA for the CDR3: TGTGCCAGCAGGCGTCTAGCGGGAGGGCCCCCAGATACGCAGTATTTT. Translation gives CASRRLAGGPPDTQYF.